These 14 T cell receptor beta chains came from one sample sequenced in a study of shared clonotypes between healthy human individuals. Profiling relied on immunoSEQ multiplex PCR, and the TCRdb table lists in-frame clones only, not all of them. The table shows 2 million to 2.5 million clones, with just under 95% occurring only once. Material for sequencing was naive CD4+ T cells from PBMCs. Subset denoted: CD45RA+ positively selected. The receptors were gathered from a man between 18 and 29 years old in good health. Some clones in this sample may be carry-over from other donors' samples.

V gene TRBV5-1 combines with J gene TRBJ2-1; TRBD1 or TRBD2 may be the D gene (5 bases each). CDR3 size: 16 residues. Per the germline V gene, CDR1 is SGHRS and CDR2 is YFSETQ. The V end was cut by 4 bases, the J end by 5 bases, with 19 bases between. The CDR3 loop reads CASSLGLLGPHNEQFF. CDR3 DNA sequence: TGCGCCAGCAGCCTAGGACTTTTGGGGCCGCACAATGAGCAGTTCTTC.

The chain carries TRBV28 and TRBJ1-5; no clear D gene. Trimming removed 6 bases at V and 0 bases at J, with 12 bases between. The germline gives CDR1 MDHEN, CDR2 SYDVKM. The CDR3 extends over 15 amino acids. The CDR3 protein is CASSPGAYSNQPQHF. In DNA, the CDR3 is TGTGCCAGCAGCCCAGGCGCTTATAGCAATCAGCCCCAGCATTTT.

The rearrangement links TRBV7-9 to TRBJ2-5; D not certain. This CDR3 has 15 residues. Germline loops: CDR1 SEHNR, CDR2 FQNEAQ (reference sequence). The germline V and J ends were trimmed by 1 base and 0 bases, with 9 bases remaining between them. The CDR3 nucleotides read TGTGCCAGCAGCTTAGTTCCTCTATACCAAGAGACCCAGTACTTC. Amino acids: CASSLVPLYQETQYF. The whole variable domain, remainder taken from reference TRBV7-9 and TRBJ2-5, is DTGVSQNPRHKITKRGQNVTFRCDPISEHNRLYWYRQTLGQGPEFLTYFQNEAQLEKSRLLSDRFSAERPKGSFSTLEIQRTEQGDSAMYLCASSLVPLYQETQYFGPGTRLLVL.

The chain recombines TRBV7-2 with TRBJ2-5, with 12 bases lining up with TRBD2. Germline-derived CDR1 and CDR2 are SGHTA and FQGNSA. Trimming at V came to 4 bases and at J to 7 bases, leaving 13 bases not matched to a gene. The CDR3 is 17 amino acids. The CDR3 protein is CASSSGRLAGDVGTQYF. The CDR3 DNA follows: TGTGCCAGCAGCTCCGGGCGACTAGCGGGGGACGTAGGGACCCAGTACTTC.

The CDR3 DNA sequence: TGTGCCATCAGAGCGGGGACAGGGACAGATACGCAGTATTTT. Encoded protein: CAIRAGTGTDTQYF. The chain employs TRBV10-3 and TRBJ2-3; 9 nucleotides match TRBD1. The CDR3 has 14 amino acids. The ends lost 6 bases at V and 3 bases at J; junction bases unmatched: 4. Germline V gives CDR1 ENHRY, CDR2 SYGVKD.

V usage is TRBV9 and J usage is TRBJ2-6; perhaps D is TRBD1 or TRBD2 (5 bases each). V gave up 4 bases and J gave up 3 bases, with 14 bases separating them. Germline V lookup: CDR1 SGDLS, CDR2 YYNGEE. This CDR3 is built from 16 residues. Written as DNA, the CDR3 is TGTGCCAGCAGCTTCGGGACGTTCTTTGGGGCCAACGTCCTGACTTTC. This gives the protein CASSFGTFFGANVLTF. Supplemented by reference TRBV9 and TRBJ2-6, the full variable domain reads DSGVTQTPKHLITATGQRVTLRCSPRSGDLSVYWYQQSLDQGLQFLIQYYNGEERAKGNILERFSAQQFPDLHSELNLSSLELGDSALYFCASSFGTFFGANVLTFGAGSRLTVL.

The rearrangement uses TRBV19 and TRBJ2-1, with TRBD1 as a possible D gene (6 bases). The CDR3 is 15 amino acids. Germline V lookup: CDR1 LNHDA, CDR2 SQIVND (reference sequence). The V and J ends lost 7 bases and 8 bases respectively, with 21 bases between them. CDR3 in amino acids: CASTVRGTRLDEQFF. CDR3 nucleotide sequence: TGTGCCAGTACCGTAAGGGGGACCAGGTTGGATGAGCAGTTCTTC.

This clone was seen a handful of times. This chain uses TRBV27 with TRBJ1-1, with D hard to call. The CDR3 has 14 amino acids. V dropped 4 bases and J dropped 8 bases, with 17 bases sitting between them. Germline CDR1 and CDR2: MNHEY and SMNVEV (reference sequence). In DNA form, the CDR3 reads TGTGCCAGCAGTTCCCCAGCGAGGCAGCCCGAAGCTTTCTTT. Translation gives CASSSPARQPEAFF.

V usage is TRBV10-3 and J usage is TRBJ1-5, with 7 bases aligning to TRBD1. Germline CDR1 is ENHRY and CDR2 is SYGVKD. The CDR3 is 14 amino acids. Trimming cost V 4 bases and J 4 bases; bases outside gene matches: 4. CDR3 sequence (DNA): TGTGCCATCAGTGCGGGACAGCTGAATCAGCCCCAGCATTTT. This translates into CAISAGQLNQPQHF.

This sequence joins TRBV27 and TRBJ1-2; TRBD1 might be the D (6 bases). The germline V gene encodes CDR1 MNHEY and CDR2 SMNVEV (reference sequence). The CDR3 is 17 residues long. V lost 7 bases and J lost 4, with 25 bases in between. CDR3 DNA: TGTGCCAGCAAGCCCTCGGGTAAGGGGGGGCTGGGCTATGGCTACACCTTC. It translates to CASKPSGKGGLGYGYTF.

V is TRBV6-5 and J is TRBJ2-2, with TRBD1 matching 7 bases. The V gene end was trimmed by 2 bases and the J gene end by 8 bases; junction bases not matched to a gene: 2. This CDR3 is 13 amino acids long. Germline values: CDR1 MNHEY, CDR2 SVGAGI. This CDR3 reads CASSYEGAGELFF. The CDR3 DNA is TGTGCCAGCAGTTACGAGGGGGCGGGGGAGCTGTTTTTT.

This chain uses TRBV5-1 with TRBJ1-1, with TRBD1 matching 9 bases. Trimming took 1 base from V and 0 from J; bases not matched to a gene: 16. The CDR3 length is 20 residues. Germline CDR1 and CDR2: SGHRS and YFSETQ. CDR3 sequence (DNA): TGCGCCAGCAGCTTGCGAGGGACAGGGTCAACTGCTACCATGAACACTGAAGCTTTCTTT. This translates into CASSLRGTGSTATMNTEAFF. Full variable domain (outside the CDR3, taken from reference TRBV5-1 and TRBJ1-1): KAGVTQTPRYLIKTRGQQVTLSCSPISGHRSVSWYQQTPGQGLQFLFEYFSETQRNKGNFPGRFSGRQFSNSRSEMNVSTLELGDSALYLCASSLRGTGSTATMNTEAFFGQGTRLTVV.

This chain joins TRBV27 and TRBJ2-7; D not certain. V lost 8 bases and J lost 0, with 11 bases in between. The V gene's germline CDR1 is MNHEY and CDR2 SMNVEV (reference sequence). The CDR3 contains 13 residues. The CDR3 reads CASQWLNSYEQYF. The CDR3 region has the DNA TGTGCCAGCCAGTGGCTCAACTCCTACGAGCAGTACTTC.

In DNA form, the CDR3 reads TGTGCCAGCAGCCTGGACCCACTTGGGAGAAACTATGGCTACACCTTC. It codes for CASSLDPLGRNYGYTF. The chain uses TRBV5-4 and TRBJ1-2, with D unresolved. The CDR3 has 16 residues. CDR1 SGHNT and CDR2 YYREEE come from the germline V gene (reference sequence). Trimming took off 4 bases at V and 2 bases at J, with 18 bases between the two ends.